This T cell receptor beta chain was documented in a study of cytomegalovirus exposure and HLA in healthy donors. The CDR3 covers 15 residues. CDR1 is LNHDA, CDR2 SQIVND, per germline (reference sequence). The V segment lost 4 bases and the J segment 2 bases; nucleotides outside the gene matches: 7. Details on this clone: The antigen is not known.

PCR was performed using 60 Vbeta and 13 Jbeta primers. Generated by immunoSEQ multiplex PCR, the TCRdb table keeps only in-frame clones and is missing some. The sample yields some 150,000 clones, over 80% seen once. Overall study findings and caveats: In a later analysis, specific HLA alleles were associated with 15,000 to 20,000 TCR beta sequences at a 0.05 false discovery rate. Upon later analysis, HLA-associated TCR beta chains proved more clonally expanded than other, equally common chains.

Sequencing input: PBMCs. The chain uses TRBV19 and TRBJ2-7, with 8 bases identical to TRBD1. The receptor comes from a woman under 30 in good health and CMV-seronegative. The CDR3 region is CASSRPGQATYEQYF. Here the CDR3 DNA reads TGTGCCAGTAGTAGGCCGGGACAGGCCACCTACGAGCAGTACTTC.